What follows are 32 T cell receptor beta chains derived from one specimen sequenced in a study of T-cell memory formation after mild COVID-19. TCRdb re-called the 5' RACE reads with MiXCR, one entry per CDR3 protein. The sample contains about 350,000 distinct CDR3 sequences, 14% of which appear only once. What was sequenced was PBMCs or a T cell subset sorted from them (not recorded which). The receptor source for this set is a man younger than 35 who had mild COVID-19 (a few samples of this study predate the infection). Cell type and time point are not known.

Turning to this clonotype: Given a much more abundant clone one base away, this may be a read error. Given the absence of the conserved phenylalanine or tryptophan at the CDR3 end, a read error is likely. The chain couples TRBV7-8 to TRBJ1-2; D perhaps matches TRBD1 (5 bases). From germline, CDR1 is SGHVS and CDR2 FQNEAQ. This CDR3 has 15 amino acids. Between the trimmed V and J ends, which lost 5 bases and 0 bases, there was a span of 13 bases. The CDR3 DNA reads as TGTGCCAGCAGCCCTCGGAGGGGAGCTAACTATGGCTACACCCTC. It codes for CASSPRRGANYGYTL.

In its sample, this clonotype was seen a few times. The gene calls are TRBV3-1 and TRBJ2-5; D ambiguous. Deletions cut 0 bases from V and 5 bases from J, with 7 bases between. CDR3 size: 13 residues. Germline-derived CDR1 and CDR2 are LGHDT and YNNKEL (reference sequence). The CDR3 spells CASSQDTRETQYF. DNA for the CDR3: TGTGCCAGCAGCCAAGATACCCGGGAGACCCAGTACTTC.

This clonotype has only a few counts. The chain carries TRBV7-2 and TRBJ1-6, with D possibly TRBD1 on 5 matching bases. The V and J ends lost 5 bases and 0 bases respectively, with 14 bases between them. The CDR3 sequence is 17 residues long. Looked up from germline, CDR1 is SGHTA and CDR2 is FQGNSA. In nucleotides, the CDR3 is TGTGCCAGCAGCCCGACAGCCATGAGCTCCTATAATTCACCCCTCCACTTT. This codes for CASSPTAMSSYNSPLHF.

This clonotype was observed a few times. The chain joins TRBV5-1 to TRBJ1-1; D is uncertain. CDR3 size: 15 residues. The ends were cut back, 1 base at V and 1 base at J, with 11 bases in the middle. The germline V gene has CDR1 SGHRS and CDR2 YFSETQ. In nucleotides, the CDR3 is TGCGCCAGCAGCTTGTTTGGGAGAACGAACACTGAAGCTTTCTTT. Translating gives CASSLFGRTNTEAFF.

CDR3 DNA: TGTGCCAGCAGTTACTCGAATCTGGGTAGCTACGAGCAGTACTTC. It specifies CASSYSNLGSYEQYF. The rearrangement joins TRBV6-6 to TRBJ2-7, with no clear D. The CDR3 runs to 15 residues. The V end lost 0 bases, the J end lost 3 bases, and 12 bases lay between the germline ends. Germline V gene lookup returns CDR1 MNHNY and CDR2 SVGAGI (reference sequence).

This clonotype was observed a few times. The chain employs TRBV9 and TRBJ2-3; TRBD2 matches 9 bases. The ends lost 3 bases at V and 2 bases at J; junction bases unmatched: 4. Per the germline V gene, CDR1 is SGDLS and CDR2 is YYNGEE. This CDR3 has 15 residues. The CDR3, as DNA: TGTGCCAGCAGCGAGAGCGGGGGGTACACAGATACGCAGTATTTT. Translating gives CASSESGGYTDTQYF. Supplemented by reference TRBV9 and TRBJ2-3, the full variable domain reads DSGVTQTPKHLITATGQRVTLRCSPRSGDLSVYWYQQSLDQGLQFLIQYYNGEERAKGNILERFSAQQFPDLHSELNLSSLELGDSALYFCASSESGGYTDTQYFGPGTRLTVL.

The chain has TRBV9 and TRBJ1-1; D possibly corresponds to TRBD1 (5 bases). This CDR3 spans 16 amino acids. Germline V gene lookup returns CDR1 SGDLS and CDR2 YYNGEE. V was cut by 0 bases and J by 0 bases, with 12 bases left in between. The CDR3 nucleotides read TGTGCCAGCAGCGTAGGGGACGGTGCTATGAACACTGAAGCTTTCTTT. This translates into CASSVGDGAMNTEAFF.

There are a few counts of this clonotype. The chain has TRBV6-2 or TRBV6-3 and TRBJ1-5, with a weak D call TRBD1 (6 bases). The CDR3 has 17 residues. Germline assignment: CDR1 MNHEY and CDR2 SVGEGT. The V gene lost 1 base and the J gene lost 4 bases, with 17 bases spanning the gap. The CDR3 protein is CASSYYFPGGANQPQHF. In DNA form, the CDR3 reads TGTGCCAGCAGTTACTATTTCCCCGGGGGGGCGAATCAGCCCCAGCATTTT.

CDR3 residues: CASSQFLNTEAFF. The DNA of the CDR3 is TGCGCCAGCAGCCAATTTTTGAACACTGAAGCTTTCTTT. The rearrangement uses TRBV4-3 and TRBJ1-1, with unresolved D. The CDR3 has 13 amino acids. Per germline, CDR1 LGHNA and CDR2 YSLEER. Deletions cut 2 bases from V and 0 bases from J, with 4 bases between.

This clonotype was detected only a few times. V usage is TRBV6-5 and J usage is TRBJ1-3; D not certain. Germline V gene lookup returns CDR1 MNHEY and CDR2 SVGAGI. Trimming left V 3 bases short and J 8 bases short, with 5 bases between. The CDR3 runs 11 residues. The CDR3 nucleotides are TGTGCCAGCAGTTATGGGGACACCATATATTTT. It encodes CASSYGDTIYF.

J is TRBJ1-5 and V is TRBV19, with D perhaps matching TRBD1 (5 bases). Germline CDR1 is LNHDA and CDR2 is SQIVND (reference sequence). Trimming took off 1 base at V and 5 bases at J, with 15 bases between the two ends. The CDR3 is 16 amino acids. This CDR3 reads CASSIGSGHRYQPQHF. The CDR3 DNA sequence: TGTGCCAGTAGTATAGGGTCCGGACACCGGTATCAGCCCCAGCATTTT.

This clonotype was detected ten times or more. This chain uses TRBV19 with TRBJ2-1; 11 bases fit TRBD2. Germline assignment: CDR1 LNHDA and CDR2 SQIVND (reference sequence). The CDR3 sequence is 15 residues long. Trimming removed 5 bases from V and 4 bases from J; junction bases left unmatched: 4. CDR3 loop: CASSQTSGDYNEQFF. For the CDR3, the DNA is TGTGCCAGTAGTCAGACTAGCGGGGATTACAATGAGCAGTTCTTC.

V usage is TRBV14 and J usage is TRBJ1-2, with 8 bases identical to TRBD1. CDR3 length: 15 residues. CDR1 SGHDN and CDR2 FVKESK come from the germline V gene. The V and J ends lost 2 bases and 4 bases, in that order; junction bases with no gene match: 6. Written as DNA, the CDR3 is TGTGCCAGCAGCCAACGACGTACAGGGGGCTATGGCTACACCTTC. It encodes CASSQRRTGGYGYTF.

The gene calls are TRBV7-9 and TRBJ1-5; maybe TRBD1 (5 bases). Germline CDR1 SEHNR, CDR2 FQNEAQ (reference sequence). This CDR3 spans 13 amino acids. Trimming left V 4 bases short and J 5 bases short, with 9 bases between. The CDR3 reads CASSSSRDQPQHF. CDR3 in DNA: TGTGCCAGCAGCTCATCCAGGGATCAGCCCCAGCATTTT.

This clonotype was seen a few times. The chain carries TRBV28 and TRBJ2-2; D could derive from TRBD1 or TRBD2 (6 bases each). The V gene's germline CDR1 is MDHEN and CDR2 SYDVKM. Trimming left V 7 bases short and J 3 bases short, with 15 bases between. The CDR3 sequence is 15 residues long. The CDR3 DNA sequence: TGTGCCAGCACCTCCGTTGGGGGGCACACCGGGGAGCTGTTTTTT. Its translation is CASTSVGGHTGELFF.

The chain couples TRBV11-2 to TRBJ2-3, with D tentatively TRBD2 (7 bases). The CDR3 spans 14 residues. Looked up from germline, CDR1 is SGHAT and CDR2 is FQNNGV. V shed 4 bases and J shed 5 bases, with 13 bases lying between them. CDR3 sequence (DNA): TGTGCCAGCAGCTCCCCGAGGGGGGGAGATACGCAGTATTTT. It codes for CASSSPRGGDTQYF.

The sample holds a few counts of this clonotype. CDR3 nucleotides: TGTGCCAGCAGTGCCCCGGGACAGGGGTACTATGGCTACACCTTC. Translation gives CASSAPGQGYYGYTF. The chain is built from TRBV27 and TRBJ1-2, with 10 bases aligning to TRBD1. CDR3 length: 15 amino acids. After removal of 5 bases from V and 3 bases from J, the junction contained 6 bases not matched to a gene. Per the germline V gene, CDR1 is MNHEY and CDR2 is SMNVEV (reference sequence).

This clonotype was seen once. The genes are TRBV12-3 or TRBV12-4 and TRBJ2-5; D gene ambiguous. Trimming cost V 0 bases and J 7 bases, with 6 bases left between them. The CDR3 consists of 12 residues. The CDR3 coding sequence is TGTGCCAGCAGTTTAGCCATCGGGACCCAGTACTTC. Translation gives CASSLAIGTQYF.

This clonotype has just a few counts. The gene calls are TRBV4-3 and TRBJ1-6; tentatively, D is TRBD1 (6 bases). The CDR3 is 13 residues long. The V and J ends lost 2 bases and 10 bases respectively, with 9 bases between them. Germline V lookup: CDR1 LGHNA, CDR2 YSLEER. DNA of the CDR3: TGCGCCAGCAGCCAACACAGGGAATCACCCCTCCACTTT. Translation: CASSQHRESPLHF.

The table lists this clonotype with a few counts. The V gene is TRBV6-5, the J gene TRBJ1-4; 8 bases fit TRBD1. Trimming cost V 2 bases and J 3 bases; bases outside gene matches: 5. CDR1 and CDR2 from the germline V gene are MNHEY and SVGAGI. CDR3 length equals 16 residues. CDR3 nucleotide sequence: TGTGCCAGCAGTTACGACAGGGGAAACTCTAATGAAAAACTGTTTTTT. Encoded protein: CASSYDRGNSNEKLFF.

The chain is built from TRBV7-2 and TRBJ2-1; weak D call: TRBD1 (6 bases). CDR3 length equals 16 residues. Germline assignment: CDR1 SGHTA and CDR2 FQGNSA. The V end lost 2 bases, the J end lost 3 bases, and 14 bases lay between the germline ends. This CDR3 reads CASSLSPGTHYNEQFF. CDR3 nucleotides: TGTGCCAGCAGCTTATCCCCCGGGACACACTACAATGAGCAGTTCTTC.

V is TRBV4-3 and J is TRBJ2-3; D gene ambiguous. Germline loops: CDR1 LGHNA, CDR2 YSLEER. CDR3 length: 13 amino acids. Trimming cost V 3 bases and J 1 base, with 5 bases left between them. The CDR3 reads CASSQTRTDTQYF. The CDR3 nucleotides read TGCGCCAGCAGCCAGACTCGCACAGATACGCAGTATTTT.

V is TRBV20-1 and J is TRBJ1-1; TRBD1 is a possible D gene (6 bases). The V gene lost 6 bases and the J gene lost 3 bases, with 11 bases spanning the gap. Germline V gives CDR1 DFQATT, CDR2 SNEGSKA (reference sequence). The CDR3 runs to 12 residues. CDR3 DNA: TGCAGTGCATGGGGGCGAGACACTGAAGCTTTCTTT. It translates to CSAWGRDTEAFF.

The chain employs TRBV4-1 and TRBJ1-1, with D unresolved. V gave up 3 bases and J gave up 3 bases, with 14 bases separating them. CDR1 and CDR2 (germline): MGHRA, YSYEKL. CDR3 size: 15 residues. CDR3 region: CASSHISGVDTEAFF. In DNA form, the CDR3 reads TGCGCCAGCAGCCACATCAGTGGTGTGGACACTGAAGCTTTCTTT.

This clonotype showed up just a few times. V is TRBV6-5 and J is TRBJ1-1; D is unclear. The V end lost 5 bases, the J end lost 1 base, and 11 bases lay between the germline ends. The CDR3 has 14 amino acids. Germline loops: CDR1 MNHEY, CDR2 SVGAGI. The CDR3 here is CASSTRRGNTEAFF. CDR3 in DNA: TGTGCCAGCAGTACACGTCGGGGGAACACTGAAGCTTTCTTT.

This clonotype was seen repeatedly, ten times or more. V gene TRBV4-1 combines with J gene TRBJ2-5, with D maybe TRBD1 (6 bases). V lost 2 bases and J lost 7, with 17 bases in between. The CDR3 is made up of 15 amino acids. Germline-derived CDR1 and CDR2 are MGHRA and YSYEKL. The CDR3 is CASSQPRDKVLTQYF. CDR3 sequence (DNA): TGCGCCAGCAGCCAACCACGGGACAAAGTGTTGACCCAGTACTTC.

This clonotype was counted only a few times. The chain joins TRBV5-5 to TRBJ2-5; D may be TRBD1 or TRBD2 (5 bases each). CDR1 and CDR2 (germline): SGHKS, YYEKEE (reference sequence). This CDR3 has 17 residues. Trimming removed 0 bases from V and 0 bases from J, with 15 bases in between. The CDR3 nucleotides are TGTGCCAGCAGCTTGGCTGGGGGTCGGACGGACCAAGAGACCCAGTACTTC. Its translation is CASSLAGGRTDQETQYF.

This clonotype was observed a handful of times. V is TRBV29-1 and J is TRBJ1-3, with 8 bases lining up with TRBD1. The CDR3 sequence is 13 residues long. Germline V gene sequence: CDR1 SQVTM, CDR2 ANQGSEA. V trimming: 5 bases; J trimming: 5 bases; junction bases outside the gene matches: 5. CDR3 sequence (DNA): TGCAGCGTTTACAGGGGGAGGCGAAACACCATATATTTT. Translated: CSVYRGRRNTIYF.

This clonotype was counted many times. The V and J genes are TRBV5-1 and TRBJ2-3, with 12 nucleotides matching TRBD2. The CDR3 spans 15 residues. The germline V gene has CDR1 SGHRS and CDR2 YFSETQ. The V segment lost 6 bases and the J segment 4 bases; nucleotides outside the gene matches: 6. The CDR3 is CASTLAGGRADTQYF. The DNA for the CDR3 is TGCGCCAGCACGCTAGCGGGGGGGCGTGCAGATACGCAGTATTTT.

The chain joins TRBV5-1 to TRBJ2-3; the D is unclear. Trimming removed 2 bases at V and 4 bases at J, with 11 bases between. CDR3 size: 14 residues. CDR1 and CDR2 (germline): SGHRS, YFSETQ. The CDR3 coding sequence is TGCGCCAGCAGCTTCGGTAGGGTCCCAGATACGCAGTATTTT. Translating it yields CASSFGRVPDTQYF.

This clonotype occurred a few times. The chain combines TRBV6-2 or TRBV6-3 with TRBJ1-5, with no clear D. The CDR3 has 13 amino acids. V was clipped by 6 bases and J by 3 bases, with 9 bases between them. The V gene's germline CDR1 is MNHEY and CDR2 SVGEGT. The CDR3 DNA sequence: TGTGCCAGCAGGCAGAACCTCAATCAGCCCCAGCATTTT. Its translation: CASRQNLNQPQHF.

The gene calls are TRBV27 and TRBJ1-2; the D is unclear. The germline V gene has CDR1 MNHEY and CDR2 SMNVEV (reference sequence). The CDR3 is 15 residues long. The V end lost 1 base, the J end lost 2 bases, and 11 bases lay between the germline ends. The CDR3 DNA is TGTGCCAGCAGTTTATTAGGTACCAGAAACTATGGCTACACCTTC. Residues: CASSLLGTRNYGYTF.